The 16 T cell receptor beta chains reported below all come from one sample, sequenced in a study of shared clonotypes between healthy human individuals. Sequenced by immunoSEQ multiplex PCR; TCRdb stores in-frame clones only, minus some. The sample lists under 1,900,000 clones; approximately 98.5% were seen once. The sequenced sample consisted of naive CD4+ T cells sorted from blood. Subset in this sample: CD45RA+ positively selected. The receptors derive from a man aged 25 to 45 in good health.

In regard to this clone: Within the sample, other DNA sequences also encode this same CDR3. This chain links TRBV7-2 with TRBJ1-2, with D perhaps TRBD1 (6 bases). This CDR3 region has 13 residues. Between the trimmed V and J ends, which lost 1 base and 8 bases, there was a span of 11 bases. Germline loops: CDR1 SGHTA, CDR2 FQGNSA. The chain's CDR3 is CASSLGVRGGYTF. For the CDR3, the DNA is TGTGCCAGCAGCTTAGGGGTCAGGGGCGGCTACACCTTC.

This clone has just one count. An end of the junction does not agree with germline; a read error may underlie this. The chain recombines TRBV5-4 with TRBJ2-7, with D possibly being TRBD2 (6 bases). Germline CDR1 SGHNT, CDR2 YYREEE (reference sequence). The CDR3 totals 15 residues. The CDR3 nucleotides read TGTGCCAGCAGGTCGACGGTCGGGGGATCCTCCGAGCAGTACTTC. It codes for CASRSTVGGSSEQYF.

The gene calls are TRBV4-3 and TRBJ1-5; no clear D. Germline CDR1 and CDR2: LGHNA and YSLEER. The length of the CDR3 is 14 residues. Deletions cut 2 bases from V and 6 bases from J, with 11 bases between. CDR3 sequence reads: CASSQNVQAQPQHF. The CDR3 DNA follows: TGCGCCAGCAGCCAAAACGTTCAAGCTCAGCCCCAGCATTTT.

As concerns this clone: At the DNA level, this CDR3 is encoded by other sequences in the same sample as well. The chain recombines TRBV6-5 with TRBJ1-5; D ambiguous. The CDR3 loop spans 14 amino acids. Trimming shortened V by 2 bases and J by 1 base, and 6 bases separated the two germline ends. CDR1 and CDR2 from the germline V gene are MNHEY and SVGAGI. CDR3: CASSYRASNQPQHF. The CDR3 bases are TGTGCCAGCAGTTACAGGGCCAGCAATCAGCCCCAGCATTTT.

As for this clone: Within the sample, other DNA sequences also encode this same CDR3. The gene calls are TRBV5-4 and TRBJ2-5; 8 nucleotides agree with TRBD2. This CDR3 comprises 13 residues. Losses at the gene ends were 2 bases for V and 5 bases for J; bases not matched to a gene: 2. Germline-derived CDR1 and CDR2 are SGHNT and YYREEE (reference sequence). CDR3 sequence (DNA): TGTGCCAGCAGCTTCCGCGGGAGGGAGACCCAGTACTTC. Its translation: CASSFRGRETQYF.

The chain is built from TRBV5-4 and TRBJ2-1; TRBD1 is a possible D gene (5 bases). This CDR3 comprises 12 residues. V lost 4 bases and J 8 bases, leaving 10 bases between the germline ends. Germline lookup yields CDR1 SGHNT and CDR2 YYREEE (reference sequence). CDR3 sequence: CASSIDSHEQFF. The CDR3 nucleotides read TGTGCCAGCAGCATCGACAGCCATGAGCAGTTCTTC.

This sequence joins TRBV28 and TRBJ1-5; possible D gene TRBD1, 5 bases. The V end was cut by 8 bases, the J end by 6 bases, with 14 bases between. This CDR3 has 13 residues. CDR1 is MDHEN and CDR2 is SYDVKM in the germline V gene. For the CDR3, the DNA is TGTGCCAGCGGGGGTTTAGGAGGTCAGCCCCAGCATTTT. Translated, it gives CASGGLGGQPQHF.

V usage is TRBV28 and J usage is TRBJ2-5; TRBD2 matches at 8 bases. Germline CDR1 MDHEN, CDR2 SYDVKM. V lost 8 bases, J lost 4 bases, and 18 bases stayed unmatched. This CDR3 has 17 amino acids. The CDR3 DNA reads as TGTGCCAGCTTGGGGGCGGGACTAGGAGTATCAGGAGAGACCCAGTACTTC. Its protein is CASLGAGLGVSGETQYF.

V gene TRBV7-6 combines with J gene TRBJ1-3; tentative D call: TRBD1 (5 bases). Trimming pared 5 bases from V and 3 bases from J, leaving 11 bases between. Germline V CDR1 and CDR2: SGHVS, FNYEAQ. CDR3 length: 14 residues. CDR3 coding DNA: TGTGCCAGCAGCGGAGGGGTTTATGGAAACACCATATATTTT. Amino acids: CASSGGVYGNTIYF.

V usage is TRBV5-1 and J usage is TRBJ1-1; D may be TRBD1 (5 bases). The CDR3 is 13 amino acids. Germline V gene data show CDR1 as SGHRS and CDR2 as YFSETQ. The V gene lost 5 bases and the J gene lost 4 bases, with 12 bases spanning the gap. CDR3 protein: CASRPGTGTEAFF. CDR3 in DNA: TGCGCCAGCAGACCCGGGACGGGCACTGAAGCTTTCTTT.

V is TRBV5-5 and J is TRBJ2-1; 9 nucleotides match TRBD2. Germline trimming cut 4 bases from V and 6 bases from J; bases unmatched to any gene: 8. CDR1 SGHKS and CDR2 YYEKEE come from the germline V gene (reference sequence). The CDR3 loop spans 15 amino acids. This CDR3 is CASSSSGGAGNEQFF. The CDR3 DNA reads TGTGCCAGCAGCAGTAGCGGGGGTGCGGGCAATGAGCAGTTCTTC.

For the CDR3, the DNA is TGTGCCAGCAGCCAACCTACCGGGGGCGCCAGGCACGAGCAGTACTTC. This gives the protein CASSQPTGGARHEQYF. The V gene is TRBV28, the J gene TRBJ2-7; D is perhaps TRBD1 or TRBD2 (6 bases each). Germline CDR1 reads MDHEN; CDR2 reads SYDVKM. Deletions cut 6 bases from V and 5 bases from J, with 23 bases between. The CDR3 is 16 residues long. Combining the CDR3 with reference TRBV28 and TRBJ2-7 gives the whole variable domain DVKVTQSSRYLVKRTGEKVFLECVQDMDHENMFWYRQDPGLGLRLIYFSYDVKMKEKGDIPEGYSVSREKKERFSLILESASTNQTSMYLCASSQPTGGARHEQYFGPGTRLTVT.

The chain employs TRBV5-5 and TRBJ2-2, with 12 bases that match TRBD2. The CDR3 extends over 18 amino acids. CDR1 SGHKS and CDR2 YYEKEE come from the germline V gene (reference sequence). The junction had 4 bases not matched to a gene; V was cut back by 1 base and J by 0 bases. The DNA of the CDR3 is TGTGCCAGCAGCTTGAGGGGACTAGCGGGTTCGAACACCGGGGAGCTGTTTTTT. This sequence encodes CASSLRGLAGSNTGELFF.

The chain carries TRBV7-9 and TRBJ1-1; 7 positions match TRBD1. V lost 7 bases, J lost 1 base, and 9 bases stayed unmatched. The germline V gene encodes CDR1 SEHNR and CDR2 FQNEAQ (reference sequence). The CDR3 is 15 residues long. CDR3 region: CASTRPGGANTEAFF. As DNA, the CDR3 is TGTGCCAGCACCCGACCAGGGGGAGCGAACACTGAAGCTTTCTTT.

The chain recombines TRBV4-3 with TRBJ2-1; the match to TRBD2 covers 8 bases. The germline gives CDR1 LGHNA, CDR2 YSLEER. The ends lost 4 bases at V and 7 bases at J; junction bases unmatched: 6. There are 14 residues in the CDR3. The CDR3 DNA reads TGCGCCAGCAGCCCACGGACTAGCTATAATGAGCAGTTCTTC. Residues: CASSPRTSYNEQFF.

The chain is built from TRBV5-6 and TRBJ2-1; 9 positions match TRBD2. Trimming at V came to 2 bases and at J to 4 bases, leaving 7 bases not matched to a gene. Germline loops: CDR1 SGHDT, CDR2 YYEEEE. This CDR3 contains 16 residues. DNA of the CDR3: TGTGCCAGCAGCTTCAAGCGGGAGGATATTTACAATGAGCAGTTCTTC. Translation gives CASSFKREDIYNEQFF.